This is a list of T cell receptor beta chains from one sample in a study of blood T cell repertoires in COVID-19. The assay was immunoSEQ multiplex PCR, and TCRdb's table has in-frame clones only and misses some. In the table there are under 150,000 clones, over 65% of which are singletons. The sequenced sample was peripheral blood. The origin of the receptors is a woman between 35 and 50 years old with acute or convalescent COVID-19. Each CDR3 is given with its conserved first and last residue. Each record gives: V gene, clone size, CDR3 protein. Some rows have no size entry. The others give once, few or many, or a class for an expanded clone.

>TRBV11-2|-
CASSLSLDRFYEQYF
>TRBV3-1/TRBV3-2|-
CASSRDRGPGKLFF
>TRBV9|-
CASSVGGGQGNTGELFF
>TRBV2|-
CASSSGYGYTF
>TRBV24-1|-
CATSDVGTGKDTQYF
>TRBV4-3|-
CASSQDPVSGANVLTF
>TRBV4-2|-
CASSQPGQGRSGYTF
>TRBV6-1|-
CASSEASLPGATGELFF
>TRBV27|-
CASINNSPLHF
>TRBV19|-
CASSIGRLNYEQYF
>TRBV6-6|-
CATGLAIETQYF
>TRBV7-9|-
CASSLSRDTEAFF
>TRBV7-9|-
CASSPGTSGSTDTQYF
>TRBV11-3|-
CASSPGTGEKETQYF
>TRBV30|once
CAFSGGAGDEQFF
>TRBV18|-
CASSTQYLAGGYNEQFF
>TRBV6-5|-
CASSYSDSRYGYTF
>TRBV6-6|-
CASTARGGGFNEQFF
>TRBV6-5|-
CASGRDSYGYTF
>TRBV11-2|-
CASSSRTATYEQYF
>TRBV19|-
CASKEDSEEKLFF
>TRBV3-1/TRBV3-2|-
CASSPTGGANYGYTF
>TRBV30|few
CAWSVGTYPNQPQHF
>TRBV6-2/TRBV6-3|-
CASSYEGGPRSNQPQHF
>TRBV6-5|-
CASSSARGNTEAFF
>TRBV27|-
CASSSCLKYEQYF